Sequencing of this T cell receptor beta chain was carried out in a study of CD8 T cells in ankylosing spondylitis. TCRdb re-derived calls from the 5' RACE reads in MiXCR, one entry per CDR3 protein. The sample holds 350,000 to 550,000 distinct CDR3 sequences, 20% to 30% seen once. This clonotype showed up just a few times. The target antigen is unknown. General study results and limits: A TCR beta motif of roughly eight highly homologous variants seemed to mark ankylosing spondylitis blood.

Trimming pared 9 bases from V and 4 bases from J, leaving 21 bases between. The CDR3 has 15 amino acids. The sequencing sample was made of blood, either unsorted or a sorted T cell fraction (not recorded which). The receptor comes from a male donor with ankylosing spondylitis. This rearrangement joins TRBV12-3 or TRBV12-4 to TRBJ2-5; possible D gene TRBD2, 6 bases. In DNA form, the CDR3 reads TGTGCCAGTCGATCCGGGGGAGCTGTTGTAGAGACCCAGTACTTC. This sequence encodes CASRSGGAVVETQYF.